This TCR beta chain was identified during a study of regulatory T cells in long-lasting Graves disease. Study-level findings and limits: Gene preferences differed: TRBV28, TRBJ1-2, TRBJ2-5 in persistent cases. Researchers reported studying only peripheral blood, not thyroid tissue.

Regarding time point: newly diagnosed GD, antithyroid drugs for less than 3 months. PBMC-derived RNA was used for the TCR library. Losses at the gene ends were 5 bases for V and 9 bases for J; bases not matched to a gene: 7. This CDR3 has 13 amino acids. From germline, CDR1 is SGHTA and CDR2 FQGNSA. The sample holds a few counts of this clonotype. Its antigen is unknown. To make TCR beta libraries, researchers used iRepertoire HTBI primers and Arm-PCR of CDR3 regions. TCRdb re-analysed the multiplex PCR reads in MiXCR, keeping a single row per CDR3 protein. The sample carries around 480,000 distinct CDR3 sequences, about a sixth recorded once. The sample also formed part of further work on T cells in Graves' hyperthyroidism and ophthalmopathy. From that study: On the basis of clinical symptoms, serum thyroxine and TRAb, thyroid ultrasound and orbital computed tomography, diagnoses were made.

This specimen consisted of peripheral blood mononuclear cells (PBMCs), obtained at new diagnosis, from a patient treated with antithyroid drugs. This clonotype was obtained from a man aged 35-49 years with Graves disease. The V gene is TRBV7-2, the J gene TRBJ1-2, with 9 bases that match TRBD1. The CDR3 nucleotides are TGTGCCAGCAGCCCCGGGACAGGGCGTCGCTACACCTTC. Translation: CASSPGTGRRYTF.